Listed here is a single T cell receptor beta chain. The target antigen is unknown. Clones were read by immunoSEQ multiplex PCR, and TCRdb kept only the in-frame ones, dropping some. Of over 25,000 clones detected, approximately 86% appear once; the ten largest clones hold about an eighth. This entry belongs to a study of STAT3 mutations in large granular lymphocyte leukemia. For the study at large: Canonical activating STAT3 mutations were detected in roughly half of the longitudinally sequenced T-LGLL patients. Findings and caveats of the study: Every T-LGLL patient had at least one immunodominant TCRbeta clonotype. After therapy, 6 of 18 patients switched clonotypes, all new clones STAT3 wild type. In some patients, a small highly pathogenic clone possibly went undetected. Treatment regimens differed across patients between samplings.

This sequence originates from a man aged 60 to 75 with T-cell large granular lymphocyte leukemia. Some clones in this sample may be carry-over from other donors' samples. Sequencing used peripheral blood mononuclear cells.

CDR3 coding DNA: TGTGCCAGCAGTCTAGAGGAGCTGGGTCGGGATACGCAGTATTTT. This codes for CASSLEELGRDTQYF. The gene calls are TRBV7-2 and TRBJ2-3; D is uncertain. V lost 6 bases and J 6 bases, leaving 19 bases between the germline ends. From germline, CDR1 is SGHTA and CDR2 FQGNSA. The CDR3 spans 15 residues.